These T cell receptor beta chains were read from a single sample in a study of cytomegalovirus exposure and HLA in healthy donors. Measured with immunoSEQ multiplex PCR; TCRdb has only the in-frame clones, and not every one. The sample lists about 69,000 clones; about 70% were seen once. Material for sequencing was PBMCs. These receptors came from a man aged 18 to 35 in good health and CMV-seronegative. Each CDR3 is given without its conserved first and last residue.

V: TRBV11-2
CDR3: ASSSGQGASGNTIY

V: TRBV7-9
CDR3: ASSLARGHGYT

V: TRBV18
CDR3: ASSPPLYGGPGETQY

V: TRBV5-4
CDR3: ASSRGQEYEQY

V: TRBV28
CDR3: ASSGSGANVLT

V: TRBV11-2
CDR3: ASSEGRLGVWATDTQY

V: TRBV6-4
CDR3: ANLPTSGGAQETQY

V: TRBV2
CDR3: ASSDIIPVSGFITDTQY

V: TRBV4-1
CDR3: ASSWDRTYEQY

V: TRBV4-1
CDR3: ASSQDSTEAF

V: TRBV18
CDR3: ASSPEGWSYGYT

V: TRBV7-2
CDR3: ASREGGDYIQF

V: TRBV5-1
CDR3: ASSRKPGQGWDTEAF

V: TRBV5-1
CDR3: ASSLAKGVEQF

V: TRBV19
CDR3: ASSGHRDRAEQY

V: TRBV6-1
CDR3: ASRTISTGAYEQY

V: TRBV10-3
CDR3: AISESGTSTGANVLT

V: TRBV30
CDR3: AWSSSTPYEQY

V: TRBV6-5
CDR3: ASSTVTGGNQPQH

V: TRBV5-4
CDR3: ASSSGTGLQETQY

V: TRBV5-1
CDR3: ASSFSRPNYGYT

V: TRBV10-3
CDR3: AIRTGGTDTQY

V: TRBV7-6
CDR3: ASSTDSTTNEKLF

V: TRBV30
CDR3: AWRGAPDGYT

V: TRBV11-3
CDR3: ASSLGTGNTGELF

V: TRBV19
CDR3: ASSKRTGGMNTEAF

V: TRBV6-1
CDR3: ASRDRGAGDTQY

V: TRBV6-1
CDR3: ASSDYPGTGGDEQF

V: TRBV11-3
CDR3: ASSPGKAELF

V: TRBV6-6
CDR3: ASSYSTGKNIQY

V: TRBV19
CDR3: ASKGGAGELF

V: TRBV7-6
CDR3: ASSRGSPDGYT

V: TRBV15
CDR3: ATSREGVDQPQH

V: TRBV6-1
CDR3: ASSELGGAPQH

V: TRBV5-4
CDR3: ASTQGLSTDTQY

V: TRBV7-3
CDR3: ASSLQGGGSEQF

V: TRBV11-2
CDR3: ASSLGGTGHFSGNTIY

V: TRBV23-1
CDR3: ASSPGDSGANVLT

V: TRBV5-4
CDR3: ASSFPGGSLNTEAF

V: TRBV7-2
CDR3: ASSLEAGDSGNTIY

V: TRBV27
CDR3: ASSPTSGGAGGELF

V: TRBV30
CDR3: ASRGRVNSPLH

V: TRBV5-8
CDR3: ASSLQPGTFRRGTEAF

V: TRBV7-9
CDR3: ASSLYANYGYT

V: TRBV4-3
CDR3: ASSQWQGYGELF

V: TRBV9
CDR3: ASSVGGVHGYT

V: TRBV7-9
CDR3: ASSPIMGSWDGYT

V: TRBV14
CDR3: ASSPRLAGATGELF

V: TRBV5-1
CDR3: ASSFLIRAGQPNYGYT

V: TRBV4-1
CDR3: ASTQESGGNEQF

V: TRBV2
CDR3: ASSSPYRGSNMNTEAF

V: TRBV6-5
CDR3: ASSPRQYTDTQY